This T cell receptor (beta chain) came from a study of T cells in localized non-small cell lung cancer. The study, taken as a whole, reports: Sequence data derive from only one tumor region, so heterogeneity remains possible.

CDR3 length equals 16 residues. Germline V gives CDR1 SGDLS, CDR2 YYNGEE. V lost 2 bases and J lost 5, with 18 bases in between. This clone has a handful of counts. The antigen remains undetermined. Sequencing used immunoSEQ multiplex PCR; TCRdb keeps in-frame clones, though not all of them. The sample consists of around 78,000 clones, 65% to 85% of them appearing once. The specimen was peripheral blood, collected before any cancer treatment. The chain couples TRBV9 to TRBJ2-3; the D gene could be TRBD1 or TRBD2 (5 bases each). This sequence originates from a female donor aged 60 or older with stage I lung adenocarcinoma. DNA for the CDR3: TGTGCCAGCAGCGTGTTCGCCAGGGACGGCATAGATACGCAGTATTTT. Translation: CASSVFARDGIDTQYF.